The T cell receptor beta chain described here comes from a study of cytomegalovirus exposure and HLA in healthy donors. Study-wide results and limits: No immune exposure information besides CMV serostatus was available.

The CDR3 runs 16 residues. From germline, CDR1 is LGHNA and CDR2 YNFKEQ. The V end lost 1 base, the J end lost 1 base, and 10 bases lay between the germline ends. The primer mix had 60 Vbeta and 13 Jbeta primers. The method was immunoSEQ multiplex PCR; TCRdb's version includes in-frame clones alone and lacks a portion of them. The table records roughly 80,000 clones, 62% of them present only once. This clone has only a few counts. The antigen is undetermined. This TCR derives from a male donor in good health and CMV-seropositive. The chain recombines TRBV4-2 with TRBJ2-2, with D tentatively TRBD2 (6 bases). The sequenced sample consisted of PBMCs. CDR3 nucleotides: TGTGCCAGCAGCCAAGGGCGGGGTGTGAACACCGGGGAGCTGTTTTTT. Its translation: CASSQGRGVNTGELFF.